This T cell receptor beta chain was obtained from a study of T-cell memory formation after mild COVID-19 (dated by TCRdb to the early 2020s). In the study overall: TCR sequence clusters from the two donors were found to be largely donor specific. T-cell clones expanding and contracting after mild COVID-19 in two donors were tracked by longitudinal TCRalpha and TCRbeta repertoire sequencing. Two young, previously healthy adult volunteers, one female and one male, were included in the cohort.

The V end gives up 3 bases and the J end 5 bases, leaving 1 base in the junction not matched to a gene. Per the germline V gene (reference sequence), LGHDT is the CDR1 and YNNKEL is the CDR2. The CDR3, cysteine through phenylalanine, is 15 amino acids long. The retained sequence is limited to the CDR3, 45 bases, with the frame set at the first base. Overall study outcomes, separate from this receptor: Contracting CD4+ clones were found mainly in CM and EM memory subsets, while CD8+ clones were enriched in EMRA. Some responding clones were detected in pre-infection memory, suggesting pre-existing cross-reactive memory T cells joined the SARS-CoV-2 response. Only two mild cases were covered in the study, and larger cohorts including severe cases with pre-infection samples were considered necessary. SARS-CoV-2 specificity was not confirmed for the second-wave clones peaking on day 37. Clones contracting from day 15 to 85 had balanced CD4/CD8 phenotypes, while a second wave expanding from day 15 to 37 was biased towards CD4+.

This clonotype was observed a few times. Its specific antigen is unknown. The sample holds no much larger clone one base away, and base qualities are not on file. PBMCs were isolated by Ficoll-Paque density gradient centrifugation. The listed sequencing device is Illumina NovaSeq 6000. TCRalpha and TCRbeta cDNA libraries were built by 5'RACE with constant-segment primers, adding sample barcodes and unique molecular identifiers. Trizol reagent was used to extract RNA from every sample. The libraries were amplified in two PCR steps, and the second step added a second sample barcode and Illumina TruSeq adapters. Sequencing of the libraries was done on an Illumina NovaSeq, producing 2 x 150 bp paired-end reads. The study's processing was this. Demultiplexing of reads and collapsing into UMI-guided consensus sequences were performed with migec v1.2.7. Using mixcr v2.1.11, the UMI consensuses were aligned to TRA and TRB V and J templates and assembled into clonotypes. A clonotype was counted as expanded or contracted only if both edgeR and NoisET called the change significant, with noise models trained on biological replicates. For edgeR calls, the thresholds were a false discovery rate-adjusted p below 0.01 and a log2 fold-change of 1. As an exploratory analysis of dynamics, PCA with hierarchical clustering was applied to max-normalized trajectories of the 1000 most abundant clonotypes. The CD4 or CD8 phenotype of responding clones was assigned using the separately sequenced CD4+ and CD8+ repertoires. The public reads were reprocessed in TCRdb via fastp at Q25 and MiXCR, keeping in-frame beta chains. Each CDR3 protein gets just one entry, which takes the most common genes and DNA from the rows behind it. The V and J calls shown here were made by TCRdb, not taken from the authors' results. This sample is represented by about 82,000 distinct CDR3 sequences; more than 10% of them were singletons. Jointly, the top ten make up 25% to 35% of the sample.

This chain joins TRBV3-1 to TRBJ2-1; TRBD2 aligns with 13 central bases. Sequences were obtained from PBMCs or a T cell subset sorted from them (not recorded which). The origin of this receptor is an adult woman who had mild COVID-19 (a few samples of this study predate the infection). The sample titles of this study are shuffled in the database, so cell type and time point are left out; the donor was told from shared clones. The DNA is TGTGCCAGCAGCCAGACTAGCGGGGGGCACAATGAGCAGTTCTTC. This is translated as CASSQTSGGHNEQFF.